The source of this T cell receptor beta chain is a study of T and B cells in COVID-19 patients. Overall study: Blood was sampled from COVID-19 patients who were either actively infected or recovered. Of 20 active-infection patients, more than nine were critically ill with mechanical ventilation or extracorporeal membrane oxygenation.

Trimming shortened V by 0 bases and J by 6 bases, and 12 bases separated the two germline ends. Germline lookup yields CDR1 SGHKS and CDR2 YYEKEE (reference sequence). This CDR3 comprises 14 residues. TRB rearrangements were amplified by multiplex PCR with BIOMED2 TRB-A/B primers. TCRdb re-called the multiplex PCR reads with MiXCR, one entry per CDR3 protein. The table has 20,000 to 25,000 distinct CDR3 sequences, roughly 29% seen once. Remarks on this clonotype: The antigen is undetermined.

Whole-study findings and limits: The recovered cohort had roughly 2,200 exclusive TCR clusters, including 30 to 40 low generation probability clusters. Patients with COVID-19 reportedly showed strongly skewed T cell receptor beta variable and joining gene usage.

From blood, about 250-500 ng of genomic DNA served as TRB template. Sequencing was done on a sample of blood. J is TRBJ1-1 and V is TRBV5-5; D gene ambiguous. The receptor's source is a human donor who had recovered from COVID-19. CDR3: CASSLGVQRSEAFF. DNA for the CDR3: TGTGCCAGCAGCTTGGGGGTACAGAGATCTGAAGCTTTCTTT.